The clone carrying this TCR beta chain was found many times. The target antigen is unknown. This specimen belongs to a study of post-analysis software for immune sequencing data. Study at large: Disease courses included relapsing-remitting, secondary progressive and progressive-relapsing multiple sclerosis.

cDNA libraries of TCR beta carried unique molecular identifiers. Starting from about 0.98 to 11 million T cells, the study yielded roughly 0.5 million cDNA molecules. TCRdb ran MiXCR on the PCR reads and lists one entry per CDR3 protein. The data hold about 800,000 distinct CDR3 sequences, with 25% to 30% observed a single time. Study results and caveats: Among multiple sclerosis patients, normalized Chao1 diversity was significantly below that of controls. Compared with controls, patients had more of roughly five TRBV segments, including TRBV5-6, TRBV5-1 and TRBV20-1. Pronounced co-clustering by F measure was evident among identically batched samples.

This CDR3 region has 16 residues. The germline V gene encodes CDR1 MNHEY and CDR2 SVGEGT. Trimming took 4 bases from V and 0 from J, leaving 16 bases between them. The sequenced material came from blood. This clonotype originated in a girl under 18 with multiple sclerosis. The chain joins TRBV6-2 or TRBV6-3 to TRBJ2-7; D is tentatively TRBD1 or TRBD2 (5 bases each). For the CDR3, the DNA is TGTGCCAGCAGTTGGGGTAGCCGGGACCCCTCCTACGAGCAGTACTTC. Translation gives CASSWGSRDPSYEQYF.